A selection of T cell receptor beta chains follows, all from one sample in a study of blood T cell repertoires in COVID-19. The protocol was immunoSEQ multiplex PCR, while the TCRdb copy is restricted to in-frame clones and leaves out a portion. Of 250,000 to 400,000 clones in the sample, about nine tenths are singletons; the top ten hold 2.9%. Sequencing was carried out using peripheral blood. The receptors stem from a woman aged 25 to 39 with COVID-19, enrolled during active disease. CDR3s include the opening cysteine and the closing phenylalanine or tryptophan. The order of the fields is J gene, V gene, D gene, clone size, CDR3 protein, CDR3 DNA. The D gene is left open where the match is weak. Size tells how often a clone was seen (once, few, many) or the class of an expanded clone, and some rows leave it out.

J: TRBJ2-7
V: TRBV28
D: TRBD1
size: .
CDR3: CASRPDRNPYEQYF
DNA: TGTGCCAGCAGGCCGGACAGGAACCCCTACGAGCAGTACTTC

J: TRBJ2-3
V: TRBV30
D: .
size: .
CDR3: CAWRGVLDTQYF
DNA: TGTGCCTGGAGGGGAGTATTGGATACGCAGTATTTT

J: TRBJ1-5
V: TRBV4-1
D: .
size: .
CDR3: CASSPRQTSGYNQPQHF
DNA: TGCGCCAGCAGCCCCCGACAGACAAGCGGGTACAATCAGCCCCAGCATTTT

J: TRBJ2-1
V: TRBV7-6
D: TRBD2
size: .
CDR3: CASSLASGVNNEQFF
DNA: TGTGCCAGCAGCTTAGCTAGCGGGGTAAACAATGAGCAGTTCTTC

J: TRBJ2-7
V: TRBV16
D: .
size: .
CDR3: CASSQFGQVLNEQYF
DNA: TGTGCCAGCAGCCAATTCGGCCAGGTCCTCAACGAGCAGTACTTC

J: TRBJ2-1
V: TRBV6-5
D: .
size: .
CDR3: CASSITSINEQFF
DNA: TGTGCCAGCAGCATCACTAGCATCAATGAGCAGTTCTTC

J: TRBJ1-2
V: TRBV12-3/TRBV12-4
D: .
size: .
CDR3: CASTKRGNGYTF
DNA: TGTGCCAGCACCAAAAGGGGGAACGGCTACACCTTC

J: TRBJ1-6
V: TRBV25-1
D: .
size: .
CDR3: CASSGQPDSPLHF
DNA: TGTGCCAGCAGTGGACAGCCCGATTCACCCCTCCACTTT

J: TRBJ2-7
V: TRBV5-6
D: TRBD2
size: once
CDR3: CASSLTSGRGDEQYF
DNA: TGTGCCAGCAGCTTGACTAGCGGGAGGGGTGACGAGCAGTACTTC

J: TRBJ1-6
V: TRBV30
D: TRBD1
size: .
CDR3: CAWRALDRGNNSPLHF
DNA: TGTGCCTGGAGAGCCCTTGACAGGGGTAATAATTCACCCCTCCACTTT

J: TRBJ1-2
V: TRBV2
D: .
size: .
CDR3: CASSEGVYGYTF
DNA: TGTGCCAGCAGTGAAGGAGTCTATGGCTACACCTTC

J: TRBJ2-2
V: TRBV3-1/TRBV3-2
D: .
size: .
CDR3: CASSQESGRNGELFF
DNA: TGTGCCAGCAGCCAAGAATCAGGGAGGAACGGGGAGCTGTTTTTT

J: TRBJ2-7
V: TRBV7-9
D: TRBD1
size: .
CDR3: CASSRSGGYFYEQYF
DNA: TGTGCCAGCAGCAGATCAGGGGGTTACTTCTACGAGCAGTACTTC

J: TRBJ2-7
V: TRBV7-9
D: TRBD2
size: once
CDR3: CASRRTSGTYEQYF
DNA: TGTGCCAGCAGACGGACTAGCGGAACCTACGAGCAGTACTTC

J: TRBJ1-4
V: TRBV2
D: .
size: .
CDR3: CASEVDSSNEKLFF
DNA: TGTGCCAGCGAGGTGGACAGTTCTAATGAAAAACTGTTTTTT

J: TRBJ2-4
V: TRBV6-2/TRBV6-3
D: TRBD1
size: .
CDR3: CASSYKNRGRDPKNIQYF
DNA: TGTGCCAGCAGTTACAAAAACAGGGGTCGGGATCCCAAAAACATTCAGTACTTC

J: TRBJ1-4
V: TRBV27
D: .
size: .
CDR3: CASSLSGGINEKLFF
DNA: TGTGCCAGCAGTTTATCTGGAGGGATTAATGAAAAACTGTTTTTT

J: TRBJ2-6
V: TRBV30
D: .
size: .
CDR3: CAWTLAVISSGANVLTF
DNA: TGTGCCTGGACTCTGGCGGTAATTAGCTCTGGGGCCAACGTCCTGACTTTC

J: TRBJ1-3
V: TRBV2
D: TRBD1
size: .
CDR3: CASSLTGQYTIYF
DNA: TGTGCCAGCAGTCTGACAGGGCAGTACACCATATATTTT

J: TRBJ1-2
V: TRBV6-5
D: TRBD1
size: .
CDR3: CASSRDRAQNGYTF
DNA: TGTGCCAGCAGTAGGGACAGGGCCCAGAATGGCTACACCTTC

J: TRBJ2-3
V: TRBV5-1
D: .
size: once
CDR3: CASSLRLGTDTQYF
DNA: TGCGCCAGCAGCCTGAGACTAGGAACAGATACGCAGTATTTT

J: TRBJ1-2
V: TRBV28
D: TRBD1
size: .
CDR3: CASSIPSGTGGGYGYTF
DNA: TGTGCCAGCAGTATCCCGTCCGGGACAGGGGGCGGCTATGGCTACACCTTC

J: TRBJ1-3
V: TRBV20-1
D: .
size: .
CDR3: CSASWPGNTIYF
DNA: TGCAGTGCTAGTTGGCCTGGAAACACCATATATTTT

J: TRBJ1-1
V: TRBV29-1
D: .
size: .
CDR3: CSVRTDNTEAFF
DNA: TGCAGCGTCCGGACAGATAACACTGAAGCTTTCTTT

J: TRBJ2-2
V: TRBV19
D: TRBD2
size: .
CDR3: CACSGRAWGIGELFF
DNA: TGTGCGTGTAGCGGGAGGGCCTGGGGGATCGGGGAGCTGTTTTTT

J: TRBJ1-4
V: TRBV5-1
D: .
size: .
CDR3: CASSLEQGTNEKLFF
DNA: TGCGCCAGCAGCTTGGAACAGGGAACTAATGAAAAACTGTTTTTT

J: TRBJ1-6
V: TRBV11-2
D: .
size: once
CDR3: CASSLGGGRESPLHF
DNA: TGTGCCAGCAGCTTAGGGGGGGGGAGGGAATCACCCCTCCACTTT

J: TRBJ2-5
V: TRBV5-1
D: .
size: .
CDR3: CASSLGQGGETQYF
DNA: TGCGCCAGCAGCTTGGGGCAGGGGGGCGAGACCCAGTACTTC

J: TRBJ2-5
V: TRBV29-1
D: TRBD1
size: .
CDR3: CSVSRTGTLQETQYF
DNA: TGCAGCGTCTCCCGGACAGGGACTCTCCAAGAGACCCAGTACTTC

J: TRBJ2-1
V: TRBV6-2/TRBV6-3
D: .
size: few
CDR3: CASSERNEQFF
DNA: TGTGCCAGCAGCGAGCGCAATGAGCAGTTCTTC

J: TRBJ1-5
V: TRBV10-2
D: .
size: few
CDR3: CASSESVPRDKKNQPQHF
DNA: TGCGCCAGCAGTGAGTCGGTCCCCCGGGACAAAAAAAATCAGCCCCAGCATTTT

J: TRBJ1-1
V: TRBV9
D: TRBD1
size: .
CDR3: CASSVAGGGIVTEAFF
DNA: TGTGCCAGCAGCGTAGCGGGAGGGGGCATCGTCACTGAAGCTTTCTTT

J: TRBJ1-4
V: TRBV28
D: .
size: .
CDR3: CATLQVSNEKLFF
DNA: TGTGCCACCTTACAGGTTTCCAATGAAAAACTGTTTTTT

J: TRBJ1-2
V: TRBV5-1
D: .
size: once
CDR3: CASSLVGGVYGYTF
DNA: TGCGCCAGCAGCTTGGTAGGGGGAGTCTATGGCTACACCTTC

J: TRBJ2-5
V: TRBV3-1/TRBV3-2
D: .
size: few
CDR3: CASSYGAGPQGAQYF
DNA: TGTGCCAGCAGCTATGGAGCTGGTCCACAAGGGGCCCAGTACTTC

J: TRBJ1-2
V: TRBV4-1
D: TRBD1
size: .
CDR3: CASKGGGQAYGYTF
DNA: TGCGCCAGCAAAGGAGGTGGACAGGCCTATGGCTACACCTTC

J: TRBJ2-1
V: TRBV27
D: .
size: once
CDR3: CASSLRLAKEQFF
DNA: TGTGCCAGCAGTTTGAGGCTAGCGAAGGAGCAGTTCTTC

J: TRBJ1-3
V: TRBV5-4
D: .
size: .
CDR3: CASSPMVESSGNTIYF
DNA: TGTGCCAGCAGCCCGATGGTGGAGAGCTCTGGAAACACCATATATTTT